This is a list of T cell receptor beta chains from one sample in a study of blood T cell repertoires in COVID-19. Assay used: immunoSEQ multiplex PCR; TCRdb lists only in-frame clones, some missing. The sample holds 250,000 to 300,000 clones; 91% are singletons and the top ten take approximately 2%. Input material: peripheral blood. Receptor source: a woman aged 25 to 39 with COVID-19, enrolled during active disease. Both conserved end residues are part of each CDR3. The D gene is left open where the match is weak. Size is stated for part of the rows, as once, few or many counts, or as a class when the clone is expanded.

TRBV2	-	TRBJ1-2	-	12	TGTGCCAGCAGCGATGACAGTCCGGGCTACACCTTC	CASSDDSPGYTF
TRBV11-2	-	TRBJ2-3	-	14	TGTGCCAGCTACGACACGAGGAGGTCAGATACGCAGTATTTT	CASYDTRRSDTQYF
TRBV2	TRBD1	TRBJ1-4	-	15	TGTGCCAGCAGCCCGGGCCCCGGGACAGGGGTTAAACTGTTTTTT	CASSPGPGTGVKLFF
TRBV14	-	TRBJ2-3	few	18	TGTGCCAGCAGCGCTACTCTCTTACTGGGGCCCAACACAGATACGCAGTATTTT	CASSATLLLGPNTDTQYF
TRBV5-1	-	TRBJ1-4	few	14	TGCGCCAGCAGCTTGGCGGGGGTTAGCGAAAAACTGTTTTTT	CASSLAGVSEKLFF
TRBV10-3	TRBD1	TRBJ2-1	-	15	TGTGCCATCAGTGAAGGGGGCTGGGAGATGAATGAGCAGTTCTTC	CAISEGGWEMNEQFF
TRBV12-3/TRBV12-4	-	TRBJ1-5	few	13	TGTGCCAGCAGTTTGGGGGCTGATCAGCCCCAGCATTTT	CASSLGADQPQHF
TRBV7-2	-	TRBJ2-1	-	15	TGTGCCAGCAGCCCTACACCCGGACTGGTTAATGAGCAGTTCTTC	CASSPTPGLVNEQFF
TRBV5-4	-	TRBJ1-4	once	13	TGTGCCAGCAGCTCCGGGACTTCCGAAAAACTGTTTTTT	CASSSGTSEKLFF
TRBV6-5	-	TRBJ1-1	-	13	TGTGCCAGCAGTTACTTGACAGGCACTGAAGCTTTCTTT	CASSYLTGTEAFF
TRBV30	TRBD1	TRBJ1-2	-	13	TGTGCCTGCGGGACAGGGGGCTTCTATGGCTACACCTTC	CACGTGGFYGYTF
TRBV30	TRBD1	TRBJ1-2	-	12	TGTGCCTGGAGTGCGACAGGGGTTGGCTACACCTTC	CAWSATGVGYTF
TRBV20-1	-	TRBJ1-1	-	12	TGCAGTGCTAGTGATTGGAACTATGGGGCTTTCTTT	CSASDWNYGAFF
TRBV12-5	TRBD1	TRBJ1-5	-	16	TGTGCTGGCATTTTACAGGGGATGGCGGGCAATCAGCCCCAGCATTTT	CAGILQGMAGNQPQHF
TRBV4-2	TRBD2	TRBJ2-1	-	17	TGTGCCAGCAGCCAACCTTCTACTAGCGGGAGGTTCGATGAGCAGTTCTTC	CASSQPSTSGRFDEQFF
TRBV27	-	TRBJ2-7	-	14	TGTGCCAGCAGCGTCGGGGGACGCGCCTACGAGCAGTACTTC	CASSVGGRAYEQYF
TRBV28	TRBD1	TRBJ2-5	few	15	TGTGCCAGCAGTCCCACGGGGACAGTTCAAGAGACCCAGTACTTC	CASSPTGTVQETQYF
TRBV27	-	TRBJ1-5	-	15	TGTGCCAGCAGTCCTAGAAGGGGAAGCAATCAGCCCCAGCATTTT	CASSPRRGSNQPQHF
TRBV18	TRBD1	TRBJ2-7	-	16	TGTGCCAGCTCACCCGGGACAGACGGGACGGTCTACGAGCAGTACTTC	CASSPGTDGTVYEQYF